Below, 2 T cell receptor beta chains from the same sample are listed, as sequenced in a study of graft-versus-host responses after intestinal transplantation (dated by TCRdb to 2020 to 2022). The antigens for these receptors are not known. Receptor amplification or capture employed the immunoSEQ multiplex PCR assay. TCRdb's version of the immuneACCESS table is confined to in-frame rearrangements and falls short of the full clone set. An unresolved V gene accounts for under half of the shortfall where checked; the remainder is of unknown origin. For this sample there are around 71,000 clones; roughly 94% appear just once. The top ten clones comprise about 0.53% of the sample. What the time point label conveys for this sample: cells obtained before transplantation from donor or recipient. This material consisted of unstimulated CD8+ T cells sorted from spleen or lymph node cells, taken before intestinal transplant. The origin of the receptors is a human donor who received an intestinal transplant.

CDR3 in amino acids: CATSPEGSGHEAFF. The DNA of the CDR3 is TGTGCCACCAGTCCCGAAGGGTCCGGGCACGAAGCTTTCTTT. The rearrangement joins TRBV15 to TRBJ1-1; D call uncertain. Trimming took 6 bases from V and 8 from J, leaving 19 bases between them. CDR1 is LNHNV and CDR2 is YYDKDF in the germline V gene (reference sequence). The CDR3 loop spans 14 amino acids.

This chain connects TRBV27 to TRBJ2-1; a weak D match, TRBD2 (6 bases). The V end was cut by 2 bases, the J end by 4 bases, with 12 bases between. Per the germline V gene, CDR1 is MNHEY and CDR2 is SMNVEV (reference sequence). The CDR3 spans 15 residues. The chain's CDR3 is CASSLQGGSYNEQFF. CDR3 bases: TGTGCCAGCAGTTTACAGGGAGGTTCGTACAATGAGCAGTTCTTC.